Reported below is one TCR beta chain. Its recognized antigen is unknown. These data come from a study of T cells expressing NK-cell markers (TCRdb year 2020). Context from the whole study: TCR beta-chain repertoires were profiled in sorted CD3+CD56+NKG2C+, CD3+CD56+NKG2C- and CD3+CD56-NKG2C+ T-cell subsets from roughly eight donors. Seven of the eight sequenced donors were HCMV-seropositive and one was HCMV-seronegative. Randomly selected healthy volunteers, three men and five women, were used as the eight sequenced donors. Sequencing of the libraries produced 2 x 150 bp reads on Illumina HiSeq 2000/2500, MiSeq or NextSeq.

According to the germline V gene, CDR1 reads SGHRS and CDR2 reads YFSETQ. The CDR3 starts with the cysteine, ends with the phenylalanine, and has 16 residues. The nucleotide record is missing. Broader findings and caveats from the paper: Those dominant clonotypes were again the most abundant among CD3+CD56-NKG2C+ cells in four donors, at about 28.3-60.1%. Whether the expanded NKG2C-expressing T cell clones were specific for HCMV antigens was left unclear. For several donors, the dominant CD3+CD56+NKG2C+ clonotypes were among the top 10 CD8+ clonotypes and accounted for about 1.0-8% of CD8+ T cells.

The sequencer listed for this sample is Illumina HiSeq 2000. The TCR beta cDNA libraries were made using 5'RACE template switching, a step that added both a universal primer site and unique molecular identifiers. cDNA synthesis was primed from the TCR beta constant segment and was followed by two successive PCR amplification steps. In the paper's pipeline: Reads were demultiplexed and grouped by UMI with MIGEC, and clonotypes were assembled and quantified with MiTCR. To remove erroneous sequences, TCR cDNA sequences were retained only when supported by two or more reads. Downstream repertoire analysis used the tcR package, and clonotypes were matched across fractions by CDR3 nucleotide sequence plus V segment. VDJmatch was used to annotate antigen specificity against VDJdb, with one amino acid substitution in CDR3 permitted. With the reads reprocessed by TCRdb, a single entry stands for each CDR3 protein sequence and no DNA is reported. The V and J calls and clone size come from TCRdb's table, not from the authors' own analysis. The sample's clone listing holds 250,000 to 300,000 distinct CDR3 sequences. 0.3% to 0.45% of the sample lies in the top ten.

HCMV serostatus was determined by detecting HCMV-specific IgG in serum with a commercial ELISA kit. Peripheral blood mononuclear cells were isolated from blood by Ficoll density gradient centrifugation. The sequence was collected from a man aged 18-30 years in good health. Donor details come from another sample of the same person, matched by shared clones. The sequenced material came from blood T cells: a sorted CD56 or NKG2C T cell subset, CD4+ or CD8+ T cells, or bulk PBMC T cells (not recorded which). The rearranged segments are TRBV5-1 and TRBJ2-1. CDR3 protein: CASSPDVTTSYNEQFF.